The sequence of this TCR beta chain was determined in a study of blood T cell repertoires in COVID-19. Repertoires were generated with immunoSEQ multiplex PCR, while TCRdb's copy carries only in-frame clones and drops some. This table has about 220,000 clones, less than 85% appearing once. The CDR3 has 15 amino acids. V dropped 7 bases and J dropped 3 bases, with 18 bases sitting between them. The germline gives CDR1 SGHNT, CDR2 YYREEE (reference sequence). This TCR derives from a woman aged 70-85 years with acute or convalescent COVID-19. The rearrangement uses TRBV5-4 and TRBJ2-3, with D perhaps matching TRBD2 (5 bases). The sequenced sample consisted of peripheral blood. The CDR3 is CASGPYRDSTDTQYF. In DNA, the CDR3 is TGTGCCAGCGGCCCATATCGGGATAGTACAGATACGCAGTATTTT. Looking up the rest from reference TRBV5-4 and TRBJ2-3 gives the full variable domain: ETGVTQSPTHLIKTRGQQVTLRCSSQSGHNTVSWYQQALGQGPQFIFQYYREEENGRGNFPPRFSGLQFPNYSSELNVNALELDDSALYLCASGPYRDSTDTQYFGPGTRLTVL.